This TCR beta chain appears in the sequencing data of a study of blood T cell repertoires in COVID-19. Study at large: Some COVID-19 samples were acute and others convalescent; all came from the United States, Italy and Spain. In each case, the material was cDNA or gDNA derived from T cells, B-cell-depleted T cells, or PBMCs.

The ends were cut back, 6 bases at V and 2 bases at J, with 9 bases in the middle. Germline lookup yields CDR1 MNHEY and CDR2 SVGAGI. This CDR3 has 13 residues. In the authors' workflow: Cell counts per sample came from amplifying reference gene primers. Using immunoSEQ multiplex PCR, the repertoire was profiled, and TCRdb retains in-frame clones only, with some absent. The V and J calls and the clone size are those of that table, but D and trimming were determined from the DNA. This sample carries more than 95,000 clones, 84% of them seen once, and the ten largest clones take around 12%. The specimen was peripheral blood. The TCR comes from a human donor in a cohort sampled during active COVID-19. This chain uses TRBV6-5 with TRBJ2-3; D ambiguous. In nucleotides, the CDR3 is TGTGCCAGCAGGGTTAGTTCCACAGATACGCAGTATTTT. Translated: CASRVSSTDTQYF.